This TCR beta chain was recovered during a study of blood T cell repertoires in COVID-19. CDR1 and CDR2 from the germline V gene are SEHNR and FQNEAQ (reference sequence). Trimming removed 3 bases from V and 6 bases from J; junction bases left unmatched: 4. CDR3 length equals 13 residues. The repertoire was sequenced with immunoSEQ multiplex PCR; TCRdb's copy has only in-frame clones and lacks some. The table has some 380,000 clones, 81% seen once. The sample taken for sequencing was peripheral blood. This TCR derives from a human donor with acute or convalescent COVID-19. The donor label of this sample is uncertain. The chain recombines TRBV7-9 with TRBJ1-2; the match to TRBD1 covers 7 bases. The CDR3 loop is CASSLFQGDGYTF. As DNA, the CDR3 is TGTGCCAGCAGCTTGTTCCAGGGGGATGGCTACACCTTC.